This TCR beta chain was sequenced during a study of CD8+CD57+ T cells in acquired aplastic anemia. Study summary: Sorted CD4+ and CD8+ cells gave a mean 3.2 ug DNA, range about 0.2 to 27.4 ug.

Study-wide results and caveats: The CD8+ Simpson's diversity of patients and controls was not significantly different. Patients and controls shared over 25 CD8+ CDR3 sequences, highly expressed in patients.

V gave up 3 bases and J gave up 6 bases, with 9 bases separating them. The CDR3 length is 12 residues. Germline CDR1 and CDR2: SGDLS and YYNGEE. TCR beta VDJ and CDR3 profiling used genomic DNA as template. TCRdb ran MiXCR on the reads and lists one entry per CDR3 protein. The table records 250,000 to 300,000 distinct CDR3 sequences, 56% of them present only once. Worth noting for this clonotype: Its antigen is currently unknown.

The sequencing sample was made of sorted CD4+, CD8+, or CD8+CD57+ T cells (not recorded which) from PBMCs. This clonotype originated in a human donor with severe aplastic anemia or a healthy control (not recorded which). This chain connects TRBV9 to TRBJ1-1; D is undetermined. The CDR3 region has the DNA TGTGCCAGCAGCGCCCCTTCACCTGAAGCTTTCTTT. Translation: CASSAPSPEAFF.